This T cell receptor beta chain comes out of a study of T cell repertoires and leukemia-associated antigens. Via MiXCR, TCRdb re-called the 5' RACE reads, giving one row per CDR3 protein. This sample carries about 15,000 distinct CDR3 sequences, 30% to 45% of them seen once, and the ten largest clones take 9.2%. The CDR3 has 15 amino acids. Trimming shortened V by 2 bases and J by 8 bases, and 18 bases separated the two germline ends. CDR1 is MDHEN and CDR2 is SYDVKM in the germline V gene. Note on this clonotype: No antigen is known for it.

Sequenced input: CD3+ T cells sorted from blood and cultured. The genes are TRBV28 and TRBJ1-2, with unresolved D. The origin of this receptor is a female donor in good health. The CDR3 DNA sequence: TGTGCCAGCAGTTTAGCGGCAGCCTGGAGAGACGGCTACACCTTC. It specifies CASSLAAAWRDGYTF.